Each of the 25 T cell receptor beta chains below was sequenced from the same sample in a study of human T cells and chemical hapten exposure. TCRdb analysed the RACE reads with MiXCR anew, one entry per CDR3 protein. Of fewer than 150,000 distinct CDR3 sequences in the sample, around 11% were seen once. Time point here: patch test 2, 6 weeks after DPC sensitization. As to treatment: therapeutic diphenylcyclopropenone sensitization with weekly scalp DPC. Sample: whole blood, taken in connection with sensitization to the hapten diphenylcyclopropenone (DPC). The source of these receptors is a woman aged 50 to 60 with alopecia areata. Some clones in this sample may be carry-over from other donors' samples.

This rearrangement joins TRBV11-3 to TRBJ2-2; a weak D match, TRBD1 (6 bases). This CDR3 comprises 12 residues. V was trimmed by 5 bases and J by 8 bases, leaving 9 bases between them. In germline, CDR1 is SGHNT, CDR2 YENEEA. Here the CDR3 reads CASSRTAGELFF. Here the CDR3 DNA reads TGTGCCAGCAGCCGGACAGCAGGGGAGCTGTTTTTT.

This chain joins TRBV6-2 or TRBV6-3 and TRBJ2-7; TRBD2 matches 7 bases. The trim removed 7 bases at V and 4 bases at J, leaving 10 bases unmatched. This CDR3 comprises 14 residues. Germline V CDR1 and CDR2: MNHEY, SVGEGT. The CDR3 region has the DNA TGTGCCAGCACTCCGGCGGGAGAGGTGTACGAGCAGTACTTC. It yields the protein CASTPAGEVYEQYF.

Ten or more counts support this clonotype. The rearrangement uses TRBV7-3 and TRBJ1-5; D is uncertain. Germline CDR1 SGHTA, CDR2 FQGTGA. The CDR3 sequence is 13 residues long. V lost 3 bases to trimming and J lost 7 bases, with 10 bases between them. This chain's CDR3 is CASSFQVEQPQHF. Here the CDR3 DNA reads TGTGCCAGCAGCTTTCAGGTAGAACAGCCCCAGCATTTT.

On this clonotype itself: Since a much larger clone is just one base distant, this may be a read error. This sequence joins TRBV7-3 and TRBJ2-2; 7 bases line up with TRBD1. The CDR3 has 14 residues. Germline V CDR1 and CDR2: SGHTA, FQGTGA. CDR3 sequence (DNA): TGTGCCAGCAGCCTGGACAGGAACACCGGGGAGCTGTCTTTT. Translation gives CASSLDRNTGELSF.

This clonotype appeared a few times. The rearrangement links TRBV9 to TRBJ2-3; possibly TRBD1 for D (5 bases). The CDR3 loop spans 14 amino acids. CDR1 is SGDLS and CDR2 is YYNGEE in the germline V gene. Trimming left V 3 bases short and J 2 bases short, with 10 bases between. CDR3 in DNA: TGTGCCAGCAGCGCCGGACATGTCACAGATACGCAGTATTTT. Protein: CASSAGHVTDTQYF.

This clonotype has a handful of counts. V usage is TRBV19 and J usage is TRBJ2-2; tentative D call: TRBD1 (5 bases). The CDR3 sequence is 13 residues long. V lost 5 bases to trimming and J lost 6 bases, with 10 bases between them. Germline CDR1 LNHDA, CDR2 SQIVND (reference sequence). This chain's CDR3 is CASSLIGAGELFF. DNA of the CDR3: TGTGCCAGTAGTCTGATAGGGGCCGGGGAGCTGTTTTTT.

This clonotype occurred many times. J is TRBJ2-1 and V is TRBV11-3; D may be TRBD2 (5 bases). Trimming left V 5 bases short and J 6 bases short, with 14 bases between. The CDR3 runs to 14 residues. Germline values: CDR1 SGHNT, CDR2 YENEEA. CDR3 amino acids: CASSPILRANEQFF. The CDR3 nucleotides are TGTGCCAGCAGCCCAATTTTGAGGGCCAATGAGCAGTTCTTC.

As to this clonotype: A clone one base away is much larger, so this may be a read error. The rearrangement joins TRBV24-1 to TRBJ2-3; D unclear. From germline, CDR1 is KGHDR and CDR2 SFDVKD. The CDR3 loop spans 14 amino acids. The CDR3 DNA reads TGTGCCACCTGTGAGGAACGATCAGCAGCTACGCAGTATTTT. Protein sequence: CATCEERSAATQYF.

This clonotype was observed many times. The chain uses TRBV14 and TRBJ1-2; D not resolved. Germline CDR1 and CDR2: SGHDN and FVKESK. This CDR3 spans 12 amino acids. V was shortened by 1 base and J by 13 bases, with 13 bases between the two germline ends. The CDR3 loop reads CASSQVETPGTF. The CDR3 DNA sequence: TGTGCCAGCAGCCAAGTGGAGACACCGGGCACCTTC. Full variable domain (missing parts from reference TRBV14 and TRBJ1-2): EAGVTQFPSHSVIEKGQTVTLRCDPISGHDNLYWYRRVMGKEIKFLLHFVKESKQDESGMPNNRFLAERTGGTYSTLKVQPAELEDSGVYFCASSQVETPGTFGSGTRLTVV.

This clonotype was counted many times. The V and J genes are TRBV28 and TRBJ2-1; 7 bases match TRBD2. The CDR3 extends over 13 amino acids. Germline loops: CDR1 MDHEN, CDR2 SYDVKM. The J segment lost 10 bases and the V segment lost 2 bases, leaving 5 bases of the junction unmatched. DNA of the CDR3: TGTGCCAGCAGTTTAAGCGGGATAAAGGAGCAGTTCTTC. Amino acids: CASSLSGIKEQFF.

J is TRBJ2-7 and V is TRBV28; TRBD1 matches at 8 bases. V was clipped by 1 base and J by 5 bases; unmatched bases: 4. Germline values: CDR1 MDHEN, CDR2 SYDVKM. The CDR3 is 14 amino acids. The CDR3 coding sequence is TGTGCCAGCAGTTTATTTGCAGGGGGCAACGAGCAGTACTTC. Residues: CASSLFAGGNEQYF. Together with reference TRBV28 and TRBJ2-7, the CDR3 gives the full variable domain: DVKVTQSSRYLVKRTGEKVFLECVQDMDHENMFWYRQDPGLGLRLIYFSYDVKMKEKGDIPEGYSVSREKKERFSLILESASTNQTSMYLCASSLFAGGNEQYFGPGTRLTVT.

CDR3 loop: CASSQSLTEYF. Here the CDR3 DNA reads TGTGCCAGCAGCCAGAGTCTGACTGAGTATTTT. The gene calls are TRBV7-2 and TRBJ2-3; D is ambiguous. Trimming pared 5 bases from V and 13 bases from J, leaving 13 bases between. CDR3 length equals 11 residues. Germline V gene data show CDR1 as SGHTA and CDR2 as FQGNSA.

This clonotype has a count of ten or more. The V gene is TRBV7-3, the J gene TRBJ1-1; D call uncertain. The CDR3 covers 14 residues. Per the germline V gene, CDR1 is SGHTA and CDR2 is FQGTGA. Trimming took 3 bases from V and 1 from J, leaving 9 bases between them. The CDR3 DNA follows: TGTGCCAGCAGCTTGGGCGCGGGGAACACTGAAGCTTTCTTT. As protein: CASSLGAGNTEAFF.

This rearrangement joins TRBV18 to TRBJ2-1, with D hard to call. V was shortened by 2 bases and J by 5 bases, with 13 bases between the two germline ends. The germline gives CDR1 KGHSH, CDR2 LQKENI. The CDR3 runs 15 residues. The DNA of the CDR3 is TGTGCCAGCTCACCAATGGGTGGAGCGAACAATGAGCAGTTCTTC. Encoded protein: CASSPMGGANNEQFF.

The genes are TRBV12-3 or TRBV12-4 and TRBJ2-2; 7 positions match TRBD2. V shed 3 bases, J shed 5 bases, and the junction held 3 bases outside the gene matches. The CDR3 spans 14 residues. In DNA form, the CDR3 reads TGTGCCAGCAGTTTCCCCGGGAGGACCGGGGAGCTGTTTTTT. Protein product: CASSFPGRTGELFF.

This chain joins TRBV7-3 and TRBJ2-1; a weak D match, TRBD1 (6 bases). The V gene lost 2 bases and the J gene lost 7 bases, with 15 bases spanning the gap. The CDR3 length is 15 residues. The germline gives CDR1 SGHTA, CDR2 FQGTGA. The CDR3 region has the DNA TGTGCCAGCAGCTTACAGGGGAACTTAATTAATGAGCAGTTCTTC. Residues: CASSLQGNLINEQFF.

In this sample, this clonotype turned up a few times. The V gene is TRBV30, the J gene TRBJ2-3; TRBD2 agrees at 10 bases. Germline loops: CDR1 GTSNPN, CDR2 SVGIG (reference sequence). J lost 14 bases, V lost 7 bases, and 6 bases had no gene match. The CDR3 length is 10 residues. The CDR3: CASGSGRVYF. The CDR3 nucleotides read TGTGCCTCCGGAAGCGGGAGGGTGTATTTT.

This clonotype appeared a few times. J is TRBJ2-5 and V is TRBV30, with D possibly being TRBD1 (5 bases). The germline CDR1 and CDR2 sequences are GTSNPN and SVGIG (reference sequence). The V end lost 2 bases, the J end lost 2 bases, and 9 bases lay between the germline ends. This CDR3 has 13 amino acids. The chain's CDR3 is CAWSQRQQETQYF. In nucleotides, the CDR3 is TGTGCCTGGAGTCAGCGACAGCAAGAGACCCAGTACTTC.

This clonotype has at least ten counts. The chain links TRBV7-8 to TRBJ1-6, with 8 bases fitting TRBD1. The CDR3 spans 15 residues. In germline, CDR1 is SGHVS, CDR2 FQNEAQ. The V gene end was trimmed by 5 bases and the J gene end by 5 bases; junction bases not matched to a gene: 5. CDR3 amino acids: CASSGTGGDNSPLHF. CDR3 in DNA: TGTGCCAGCAGCGGTACAGGGGGGGATAATTCACCCCTCCACTTT.

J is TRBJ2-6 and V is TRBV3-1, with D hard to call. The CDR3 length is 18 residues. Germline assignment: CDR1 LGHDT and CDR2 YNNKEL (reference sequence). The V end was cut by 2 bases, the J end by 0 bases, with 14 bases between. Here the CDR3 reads CASSQSHSGFSGANVLTF. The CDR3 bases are TGTGCCAGCAGCCAATCCCACTCAGGTTTCTCTGGGGCCAACGTCCTGACTTTC. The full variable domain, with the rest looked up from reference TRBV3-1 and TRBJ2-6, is DTAVSQTPKYLVTQMGNDKSIKCEQNLGHDTMYWYKQDSKKFLKIMFSYNNKELIINETVPNRFSPKSPDKAHLNLHINSLELGDSAVYFCASSQSHSGFSGANVLTFGAGSRLTVL.

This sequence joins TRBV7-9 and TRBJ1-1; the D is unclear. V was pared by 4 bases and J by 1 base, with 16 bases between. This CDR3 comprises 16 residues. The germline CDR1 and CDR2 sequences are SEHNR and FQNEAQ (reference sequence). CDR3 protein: CASSSPGSNENTEAFF. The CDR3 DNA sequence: TGTGCCAGCAGCTCCCCTGGGAGTAATGAGAACACTGAAGCTTTCTTT.

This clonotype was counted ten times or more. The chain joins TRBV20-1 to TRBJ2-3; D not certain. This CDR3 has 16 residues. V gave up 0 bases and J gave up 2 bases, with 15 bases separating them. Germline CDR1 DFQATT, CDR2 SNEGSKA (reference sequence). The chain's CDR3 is CSARDPQRRSTDTQYF. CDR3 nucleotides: TGCAGTGCTAGAGATCCCCAGCGACGATCCACAGATACGCAGTATTTT.

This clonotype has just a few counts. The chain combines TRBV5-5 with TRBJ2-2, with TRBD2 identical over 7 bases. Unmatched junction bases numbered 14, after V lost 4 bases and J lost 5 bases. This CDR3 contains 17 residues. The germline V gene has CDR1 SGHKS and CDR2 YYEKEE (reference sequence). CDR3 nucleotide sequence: TGTGCCAGCAGCCTATATCCAGGGAGGGCCGTTACCGGGGAGCTGTTTTTT. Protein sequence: CASSLYPGRAVTGELFF. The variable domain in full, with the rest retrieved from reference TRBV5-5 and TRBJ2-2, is DAGVTQSPTHLIKTRGQQVTLRCSPISGHKSVSWYQQVLGQGPQFIFQYYEKEERGRGNFPDRFSARQFPNYSSELNVNALLLGDSALYLCASSLYPGRAVTGELFFGEGSRLTVL.

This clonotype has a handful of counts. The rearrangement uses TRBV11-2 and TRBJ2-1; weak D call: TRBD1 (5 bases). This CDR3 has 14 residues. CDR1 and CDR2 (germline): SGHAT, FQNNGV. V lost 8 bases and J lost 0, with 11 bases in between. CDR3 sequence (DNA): TGTGCCAGCCAAGGGGCCAGCTCCTACAATGAGCAGTTCTTC. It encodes CASQGASSYNEQFF.

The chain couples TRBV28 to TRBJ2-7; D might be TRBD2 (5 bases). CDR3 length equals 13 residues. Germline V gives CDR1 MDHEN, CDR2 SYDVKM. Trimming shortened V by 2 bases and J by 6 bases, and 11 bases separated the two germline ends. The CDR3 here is CASSLLAPGEQYF. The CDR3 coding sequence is TGTGCCAGCAGTTTACTAGCACCGGGCGAGCAGTACTTC.